This TCR beta chain was sequenced in a study of response to subunit inactivated influenza vaccine. TCRdb passed the RT-PCR reads through MiXCR, listing each CDR3 protein once. The sample carries around 650,000 distinct CDR3 sequences, 15% to 19% recorded once. Findings of the study overall: The authors offered the suggestion that each seasonal influenza vaccination recruits few new T cells.

This clonotype was detected a few times. Its antigen is still unknown. The CDR3 sequence is 13 residues long. The V gene end was trimmed by 6 bases and the J gene end by 3 bases; junction bases not matched to a gene: 6. Germline CDR1 DFQATT, CDR2 SNEGSKA (reference sequence). J is TRBJ2-5 and V is TRBV20-1; TRBD1 matches 8 bases. Here the sequenced sample was PBMCs from blood, taken 11 to 12 days after vaccination. This sequence was found in a man aged 50-60 years who received an inactivated influenza vaccine. This CDR3 reads CSAPWTGKETQYF. CDR3 nucleotides: TGCAGTGCACCCTGGACAGGGAAAGAGACCCAGTACTTC.